This TCR beta chain was retrieved from a study of CD8+ T cells in alopecia areata. Study-level points and caveats: It was less clear whether patients shared TCRs than it was in mice, possibly because of HLA. In lesional scalp, particularly from alopecia totalis/universalis, clonality was higher than in normal scalp.

A remark on this clone: Antigen specificity is unknown.

CD4+ and CD8+ T cells were sorted from PBMCs stained for CD3, CD4 and CD8. TCR sequencing used cDNA made by reverse transcription of extracted RNA. Assay used: immunoSEQ multiplex PCR; TCRdb lists only in-frame clones, some missing. This sample has 140,000 or so clones; 62% occur once, and the top ten carry 35% to 40%. Sequenced material: CD8+ T cells sorted from blood. The TCR sequence derives from a human donor in good health.

CDR3 bases: TGTGCCAGCAGCTCCCAGGGGGTCAGAGATGAGCAGTTCTTC. Its protein is CASSSQGVRDEQFF. The V call is TRBV7-9, the J call TRBJ2-1; 7 bases match TRBD1. Germline V gene sequence: CDR1 SEHNR, CDR2 FQNEAQ (reference sequence). The CDR3 spans 14 residues. V was pared by 4 bases and J by 8 bases, with 8 bases of the junction left unmatched.